This passage covers 8 T cell receptor beta chains from one sample sequenced in a study of cytomegalovirus exposure and HLA in healthy donors. Researchers ran the PCR with 60 Vbeta and 13 Jbeta primers. Data came from immunoSEQ multiplex PCR; TCRdb stores just in-frame clones and leaves some out. The data hold roughly 100,000 clones, with around 80% observed a single time. Sequenced input: PBMCs. The receptor set was obtained from a middle-aged woman in good health and CMV-seronegative.

V and J are TRBV19 and TRBJ2-3, with 11 bases aligning to TRBD2. V was clipped by 7 bases and J by 3 bases; unmatched bases: 6. This CDR3 comprises 15 residues. The germline gives CDR1 LNHDA, CDR2 SQIVND (reference sequence). The CDR3 here is CASNRLAGSTDTQYF. The CDR3 bases are TGTGCCAGTAACCGACTAGCGGGATCAACAGATACGCAGTATTTT.

The CDR3 region has the DNA TGTGCCAGCAGTTTCTCGAGGGTGGGTGACACTGAAGCTTTCTTT. Translating gives CASSFSRVGDTEAFF. The V call is TRBV6-6, the J call TRBJ1-1, with no clear D. The V and J ends lost 4 bases and 3 bases respectively, with 15 bases between them. Germline values: CDR1 MNHNY, CDR2 SVGAGI (reference sequence). CDR3 length: 15 residues.

This clone was found once. The genes are TRBV18 and TRBJ1-5; TRBD1 aligns across 7 bases. The V gene end was trimmed by 4 bases and the J gene end by 5 bases; junction bases not matched to a gene: 14. The CDR3 sequence is 17 residues long. Germline V gene data show CDR1 as KGHSH and CDR2 as LQKENI. The CDR3 sequence: CASSLNTRQGRDQPQHF. CDR3 DNA sequence: TGTGCCAGCTCACTTAATACGAGACAGGGAAGGGATCAGCCCCAGCATTTT.

This rearrangement joins TRBV7-9 to TRBJ1-4; 11 bases fit TRBD1. J gave up 7 bases and V 5 bases, and 6 bases lay outside the gene matches. This CDR3 contains 15 residues. The germline CDR1 and CDR2 sequences are SEHNR and FQNEAQ (reference sequence). CDR3 in DNA: TGTGCCAGCAGCGAGCCGGACAGGGGGCGTGAAAAACTGTTTTTT. Residues: CASSEPDRGREKLFF. The variable domain in full, with the rest retrieved from reference TRBV7-9 and TRBJ1-4, is DTGVSQNPRHKITKRGQNVTFRCDPISEHNRLYWYRQTLGQGPEFLTYFQNEAQLEKSRLLSDRFSAERPKGSFSTLEIQRTEQGDSAMYLCASSEPDRGREKLFFGSGTQLSVL.

The J gene is TRBJ1-1, the V gene TRBV19; D may be TRBD1 (6 bases). Trimming pared 7 bases from V and 3 bases from J, leaving 15 bases between. The length of the CDR3 is 14 residues. In germline, CDR1 is LNHDA, CDR2 SQIVND (reference sequence). CDR3: CASKGDRMDTEAFF. DNA for the CDR3: TGTGCCAGTAAAGGTGACAGGATGGACACTGAAGCTTTCTTT.

This chain uses TRBV6-1 with TRBJ2-6; the match to TRBD2 covers 7 bases. Germline V lookup: CDR1 MNHNS, CDR2 SASEGT. V trimming: 1 base; J trimming: 0 bases; junction bases outside the gene matches: 3. There are 17 residues in the CDR3. The CDR3 bases are TGTGCCAGCAGTGAAGTGGGAGGGTTCTCTGGGGCCAACGTCCTGACTTTC. Translation: CASSEVGGFSGANVLTF.

The rearrangement joins TRBV28 to TRBJ1-4, with D perhaps matching TRBD1 (5 bases). The V end was cut by 8 bases, the J end by 5 bases, with 15 bases between. Germline V CDR1 and CDR2: MDHEN, SYDVKM. This CDR3 has 14 amino acids. The CDR3 here is CASRSRGGNEKLFF. CDR3 DNA: TGTGCCAGCCGAAGCCGGGGGGGGAATGAAAAACTGTTTTTT.

This clone came up a few times. The gene calls are TRBV5-1 and TRBJ2-5; 9 bases agree with TRBD2. Losses at the gene ends were 1 base for V and 4 bases for J; bases not matched to a gene: 11. CDR1 is SGHRS, CDR2 YFSETQ, per germline. The CDR3 is 17 amino acids. The CDR3 nucleotides are TGCGCCAGCAGCTTGAGCTTTTTTCGCGGGAGGGCAGAGACCCAGTACTTC. It yields the protein CASSLSFFRGRAETQYF.